This T cell receptor beta chain was identified in a study of CXCR3-negative and CXCR3-positive naive CD8 T cells. Across the study: Libraries each contributed about 1.5 +/- 0.3 million TRB reads, for about 150 million in total.

Germline CDR1 is SNHLY and CDR2 is FYNNEI. This CDR3 has 15 residues. The authors prepared UMI-labeled TRB cDNA libraries by 5' RACE. TCRdb re-analyzed the 5' RACE reads; it lists each CDR3 protein once, without DNA. This table holds 35,000 to 55,000 distinct CDR3 sequences. A CD45RO-CCR7+CD27+CD95- phenotype identified naive CD8+ T cells. The receptor was derived from a human donor in good health. Some clones in this sample may be carry-over from other donors' samples. The V and J genes are TRBV2 and TRBJ1-6; TCRdb lists TRBD1, though no DNA is available to test this call. Input material: naive CXCR3- CD8+ T cells from blood. Described subset: CD45RO-CCR7+CD27+CD95- naive CD8+ T cells lacking CXCR3 (TNR3-). The CDR3: CASSPGTGIGSPLHF.